This TCR beta chain was captured by sequencing in a study of vaccination effects on CD4 cells after COVID-19. Repertoires were generated with immunoSEQ multiplex PCR, while TCRdb's copy carries only in-frame clones and drops some. This sample has 60,000 to 80,000 clones; around 70% occur once, and the top ten carry about 2.2%. Per germline, CDR1 SGDLS and CDR2 YYNGEE. The length of the CDR3 is 15 residues. V was pared by 0 bases and J by 1 base, with 10 bases between. Comments on this clone: Its target is unknown.

With approximately ten days of culture completed, CD4+ T cells were isolated. Subjects were given two BNT162b2 or mRNA-1273 vaccine doses. In the vaccine recipients, nucleocapsid antibodies were negative and there was no prior SARS-CoV-2 infection. Sequenced material: CD4+ T cells from PBMCs cultured without peptide, taken after COVID-19 vaccination. J is TRBJ1-2 and V is TRBV9; D unresolved. The origin of this receptor is a human donor who received a COVID-19 vaccine. The CDR3 loop is CASSVGSRDNYGYTF. CDR3 DNA: TGTGCCAGCAGCGTAGGCTCCCGGGATAACTATGGCTACACCTTC.